This TCR beta chain came from a study of response to subunit inactivated influenza vaccine. Study-wide findings and caveats: The authors proposed limited new T cell recruitment per seasonal influenza vaccination.

TCRdb reanalysed the RT-PCR reads using MiXCR and keeps one entry per CDR3 protein. The repertoire holds around 190,000 distinct CDR3 sequences, approximately 15% seen once, with 26% in the top ten. A word on this clonotype: No antigen is known for it.

Trimming cost V 7 bases and J 1 base, with 7 bases left between them. This CDR3 has 12 amino acids. Germline V gives CDR1 WSHSY, CDR2 SAAADI. This receptor was identified in a man in his forties or fifties who received an inactivated influenza vaccine. The material sequenced was CD8+ T cells sorted from PBMCs, taken 5 days after vaccination. The chain joins TRBV10-2 to TRBJ1-1; D is uncertain. This CDR3 is CASNGWNTEAFF. As DNA, the CDR3 is TGCGCCAGCAACGGGTGGAACACTGAAGCTTTCTTT.